This T cell receptor beta chain was sequenced during a study of blood T cell repertoires in COVID-19. Whole-study context: Sample material is recorded as cDNA or gDNA derived from T cells, B-cell-depleted T cells, or PBMCs.

From germline, CDR1 is MDHEN and CDR2 SYDVKM. The CDR3 covers 12 residues. V shed 6 bases, J shed 8 bases, and the junction held 6 bases outside the gene matches. The table came from immunoSEQ multiplex PCR; TCRdb's copy has only in-frame clones and leaves some out. The table has 200,000 to 300,000 clones, about 89% seen once. The origin of this receptor is a woman aged 50 to 60 with acute or convalescent COVID-19. The sample taken for sequencing was peripheral blood. The J gene is TRBJ1-2, the V gene TRBV28; TRBD1 matches at 7 bases. The CDR3 is CASRAGGGGYTF. The CDR3 DNA reads TGTGCCAGCAGGGCCGGAGGGGGCGGCTACACCTTC.